This T cell receptor (beta chain) was captured by sequencing in a study of early T cells in non-severe SARS-CoV-2 infection. About the research overall: Bulk RNA from unsorted whole blood was sequenced; chains were unpaired. Broader study findings: The VDJdb matching leaned toward anti-spike CD8 responses and overlooked private and CD4 specificities.

Trimming took off 5 bases at V and 6 bases at J, with 12 bases between the two ends. The germline V gene encodes CDR1 SGHVS and CDR2 FNYEAQ. This CDR3 contains 13 residues. With respect to this clonotype: The antigen is unknown.

Unique molecular identifiers were added to individual cDNA molecules. TCRdb reanalysed the 5' RACE reads using MiXCR and keeps one entry per CDR3 protein. The table has just over 65,000 distinct CDR3 sequences, roughly an eighth seen once; the top ten hold about 8%. The genes are TRBV7-6 and TRBJ2-3; a possible D gene is TRBD1 (5 bases). This clonotype was sampled from an adult who was a healthcare worker with PCR-confirmed SARS-CoV-2 infection or an uninfected control (not recorded which). Sequencing was performed on whole blood. CDR3: CASSPLAGDTQYF. DNA of the CDR3: TGTGCCAGCAGCCCACTTGCAGGGGATACGCAGTATTTT.